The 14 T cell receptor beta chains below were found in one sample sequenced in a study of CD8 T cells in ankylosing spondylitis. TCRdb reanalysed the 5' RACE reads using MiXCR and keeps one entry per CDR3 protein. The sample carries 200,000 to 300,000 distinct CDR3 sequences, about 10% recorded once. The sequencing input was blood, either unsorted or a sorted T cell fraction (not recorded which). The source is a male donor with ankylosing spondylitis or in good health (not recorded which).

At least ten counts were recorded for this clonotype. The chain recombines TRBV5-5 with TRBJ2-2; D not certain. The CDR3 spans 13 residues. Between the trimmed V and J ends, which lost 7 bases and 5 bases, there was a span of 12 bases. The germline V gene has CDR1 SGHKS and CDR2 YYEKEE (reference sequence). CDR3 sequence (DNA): TGTGCCAGCGATACCTTAGGAACCGGGGAGCTGTTTTTT. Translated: CASDTLGTGELFF.

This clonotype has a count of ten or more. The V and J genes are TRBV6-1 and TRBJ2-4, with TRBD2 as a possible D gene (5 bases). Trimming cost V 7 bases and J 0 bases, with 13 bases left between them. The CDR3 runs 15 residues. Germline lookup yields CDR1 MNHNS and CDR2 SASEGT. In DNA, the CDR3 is TGTGCCAGCACCCCCGGCGGGCTAGCCAAAAACATTCAGTACTTC. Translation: CASTPGGLAKNIQYF.

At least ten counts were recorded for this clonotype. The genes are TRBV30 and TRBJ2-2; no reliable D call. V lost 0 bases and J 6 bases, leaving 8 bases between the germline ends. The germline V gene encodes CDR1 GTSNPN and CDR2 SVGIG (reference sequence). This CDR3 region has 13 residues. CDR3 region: CAWSVDGPGELFF. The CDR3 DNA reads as TGTGCCTGGAGTGTAGATGGGCCCGGGGAGCTGTTTTTT.

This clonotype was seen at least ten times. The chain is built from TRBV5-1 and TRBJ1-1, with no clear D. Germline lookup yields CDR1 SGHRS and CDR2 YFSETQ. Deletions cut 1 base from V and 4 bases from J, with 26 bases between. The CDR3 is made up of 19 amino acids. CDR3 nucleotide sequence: TGCGCCAGCAGCTTGATTTCGGAGACACTCCAATCGGTGGGCACTGAAGCTTTCTTT. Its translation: CASSLISETLQSVGTEAFF.

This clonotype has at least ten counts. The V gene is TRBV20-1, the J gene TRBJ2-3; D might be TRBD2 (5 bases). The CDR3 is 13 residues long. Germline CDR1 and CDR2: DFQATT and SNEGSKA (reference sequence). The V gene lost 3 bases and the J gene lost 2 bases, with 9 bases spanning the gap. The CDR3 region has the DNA TGCAGTGCTAGTTCGGGGTCCACAGATACGCAGTATTTT. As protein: CSASSGSTDTQYF.

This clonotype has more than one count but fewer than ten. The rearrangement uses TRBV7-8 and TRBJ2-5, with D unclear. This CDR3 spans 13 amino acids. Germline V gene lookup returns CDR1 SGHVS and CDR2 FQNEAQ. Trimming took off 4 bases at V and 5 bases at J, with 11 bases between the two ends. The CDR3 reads CASSSHNRETQYF. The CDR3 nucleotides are TGTGCCAGCAGCTCCCACAACCGGGAGACCCAGTACTTC.

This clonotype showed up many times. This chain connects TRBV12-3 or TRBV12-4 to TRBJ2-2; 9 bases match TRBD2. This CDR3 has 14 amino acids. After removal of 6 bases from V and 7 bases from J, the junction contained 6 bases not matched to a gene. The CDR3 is CASRIAGAIGELFF. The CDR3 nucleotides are TGTGCCAGCAGAATAGCGGGAGCTATCGGGGAGCTGTTTTTT.

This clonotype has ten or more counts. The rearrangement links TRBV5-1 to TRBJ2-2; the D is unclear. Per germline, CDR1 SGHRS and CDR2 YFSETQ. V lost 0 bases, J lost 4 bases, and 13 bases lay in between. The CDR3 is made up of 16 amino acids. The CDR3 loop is CASSLDTASSTGELFF. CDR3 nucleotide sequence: TGCGCCAGCAGCTTGGATACAGCGAGCTCCACCGGGGAGCTGTTTTTT.

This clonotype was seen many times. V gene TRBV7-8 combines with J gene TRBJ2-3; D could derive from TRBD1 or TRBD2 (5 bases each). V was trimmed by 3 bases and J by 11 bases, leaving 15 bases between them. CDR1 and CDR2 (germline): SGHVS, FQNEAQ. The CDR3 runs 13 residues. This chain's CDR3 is CASSFFPGDLQYF. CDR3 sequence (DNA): TGTGCCAGCAGCTTTTTCCCCGGGGACCTGCAGTATTTT. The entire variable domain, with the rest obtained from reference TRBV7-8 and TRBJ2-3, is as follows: GAGVSQSPRYKVAKRGQDVALRCDPISGHVSLFWYQQALGQGPEFLTYFQNEAQLDKSGLPSDRFFAERPEGSVSTLKIQRTQQEDSAVYLCASSFFPGDLQYFGPGTRLTVL.

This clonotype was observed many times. This CDR3 reads CATSRSGERVPPDTQYF. CDR3 bases: TGTGCCACCAGCAGATCCGGGGAGCGGGTTCCCCCAGATACGCAGTATTTT. The genes are TRBV15 and TRBJ2-3; D perhaps matches TRBD2 (6 bases). CDR1 and CDR2 from the germline V gene are LNHNV and YYDKDF (reference sequence). V lost 2 bases, J lost 4 bases, and 19 bases lay in between. The length of the CDR3 is 17 residues.

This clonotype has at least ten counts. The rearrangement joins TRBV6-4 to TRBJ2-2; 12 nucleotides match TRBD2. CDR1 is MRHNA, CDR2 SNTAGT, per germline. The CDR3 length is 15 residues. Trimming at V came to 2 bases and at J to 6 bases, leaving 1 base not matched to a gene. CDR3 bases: TGTGCCAGCAGTGACCTAGCGGGAGGGCCCGGGGAGCTGTTTTTT. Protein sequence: CASSDLAGGPGELFF.

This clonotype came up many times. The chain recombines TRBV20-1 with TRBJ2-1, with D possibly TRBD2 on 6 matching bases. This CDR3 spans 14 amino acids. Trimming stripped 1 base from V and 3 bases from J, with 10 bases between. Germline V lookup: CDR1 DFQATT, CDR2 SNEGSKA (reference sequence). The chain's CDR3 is CSARAPSDYNEQFF. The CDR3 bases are TGCAGTGCTAGAGCGCCTAGCGACTACAATGAGCAGTTCTTC.

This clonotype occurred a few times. For the CDR3, the DNA is TGCAGTGCTAGAGTCGAGGGAGGGGTCGGCTACACCTTC. Its translation is CSARVEGGVGYTF. The chain joins TRBV20-1 to TRBJ1-2, with TRBD1 as a possible D gene (5 bases). Trimming cost V 1 base and J 8 bases, with 14 bases left between them. This CDR3 is built from 13 residues. Germline loops: CDR1 DFQATT, CDR2 SNEGSKA (reference sequence).

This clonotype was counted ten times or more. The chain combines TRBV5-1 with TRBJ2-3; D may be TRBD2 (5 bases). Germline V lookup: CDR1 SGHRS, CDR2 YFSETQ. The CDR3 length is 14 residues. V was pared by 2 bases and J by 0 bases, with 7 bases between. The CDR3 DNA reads TGCGCCAGCAGCTTTGAGGGCAGCACAGATACGCAGTATTTT. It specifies CASSFEGSTDTQYF.